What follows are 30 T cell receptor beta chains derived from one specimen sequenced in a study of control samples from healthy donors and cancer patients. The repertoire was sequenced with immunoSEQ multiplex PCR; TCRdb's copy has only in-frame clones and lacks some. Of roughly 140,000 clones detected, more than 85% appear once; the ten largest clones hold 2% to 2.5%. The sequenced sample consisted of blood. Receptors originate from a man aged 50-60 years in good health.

The CDR3 protein is CASSFALDSGYTF. CDR3 in DNA: TGTGCCAGCAGTTTTGCTCTTGATAGCGGCTACACCTTC. The chain has TRBV28 and TRBJ1-2; no clear D gene. CDR1 is MDHEN, CDR2 SYDVKM, per germline. V was cut by 3 bases and J by 8 bases, with 13 bases left in between. This CDR3 region has 13 residues.

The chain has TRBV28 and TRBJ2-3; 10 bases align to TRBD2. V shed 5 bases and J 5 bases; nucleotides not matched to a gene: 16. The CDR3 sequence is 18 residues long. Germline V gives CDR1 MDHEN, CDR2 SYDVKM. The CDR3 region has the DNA TGTGCCAGCAGTGGACCCCCGGGAACTAGCGGGATACAAGATACGCAGTATTTT. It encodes CASSGPPGTSGIQDTQYF. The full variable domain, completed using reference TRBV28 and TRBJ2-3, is DVKVTQSSRYLVKRTGEKVFLECVQDMDHENMFWYRQDPGLGLRLIYFSYDVKMKEKGDIPEGYSVSREKKERFSLILESASTNQTSMYLCASSGPPGTSGIQDTQYFGPGTRLTVL.

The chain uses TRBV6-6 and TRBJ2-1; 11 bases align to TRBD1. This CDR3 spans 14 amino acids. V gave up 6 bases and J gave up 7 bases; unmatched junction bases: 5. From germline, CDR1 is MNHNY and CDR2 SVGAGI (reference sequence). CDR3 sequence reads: CASRGTGGLNEQFF. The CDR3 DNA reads TGTGCCAGCAGAGGGACAGGGGGTTTGAATGAGCAGTTCTTC.

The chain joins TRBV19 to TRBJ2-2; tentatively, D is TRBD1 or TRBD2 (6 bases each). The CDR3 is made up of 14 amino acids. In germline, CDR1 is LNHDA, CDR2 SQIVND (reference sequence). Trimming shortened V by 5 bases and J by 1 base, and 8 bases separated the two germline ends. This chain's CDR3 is CASSAGQNTGELFF. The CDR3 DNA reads TGTGCCAGTAGTGCGGGACAGAACACCGGGGAGCTGTTTTTT.

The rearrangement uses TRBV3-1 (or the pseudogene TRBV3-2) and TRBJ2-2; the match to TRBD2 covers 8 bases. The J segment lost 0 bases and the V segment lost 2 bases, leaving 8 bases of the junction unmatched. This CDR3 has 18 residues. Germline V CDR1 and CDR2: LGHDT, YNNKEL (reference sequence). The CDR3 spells CASSQTIRLAPNTGELFF. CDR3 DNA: TGTGCCAGCAGCCAAACGATCAGACTAGCGCCGAACACCGGGGAGCTGTTTTTT.

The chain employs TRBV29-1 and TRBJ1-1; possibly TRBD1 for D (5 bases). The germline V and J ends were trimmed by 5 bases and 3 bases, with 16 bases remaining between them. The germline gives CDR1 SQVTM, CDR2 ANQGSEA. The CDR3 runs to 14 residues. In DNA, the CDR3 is TGCAGCGTTTTAGGTGGGGGAATTTACACTGAAGCTTTCTTT. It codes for CSVLGGGIYTEAFF.

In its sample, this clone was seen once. CDR3 loop: CASSFRDPAYEQYF. CDR3 nucleotide sequence: TGTGCCAGCAGTTTTCGGGACCCGGCTTACGAGCAGTACTTC. The chain joins TRBV27 to TRBJ2-7; D might be TRBD1 or TRBD2, each matching 5 bases. The CDR3 covers 14 residues. CDR1 is MNHEY and CDR2 is SMNVEV in the germline V gene (reference sequence). V was pared by 3 bases and J by 4 bases, with 13 bases between.

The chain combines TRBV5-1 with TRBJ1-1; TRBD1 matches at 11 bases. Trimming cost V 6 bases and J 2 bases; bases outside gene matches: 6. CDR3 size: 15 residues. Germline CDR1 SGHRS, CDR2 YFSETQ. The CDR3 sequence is CASTPDRGHNTEAFF. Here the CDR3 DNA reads TGCGCCAGCACCCCGGACAGGGGGCATAACACTGAAGCTTTCTTT.

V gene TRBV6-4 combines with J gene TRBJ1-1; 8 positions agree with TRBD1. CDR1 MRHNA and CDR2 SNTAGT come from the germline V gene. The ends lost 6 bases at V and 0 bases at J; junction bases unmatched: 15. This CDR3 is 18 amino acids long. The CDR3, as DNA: TGTGCCAGCAGAAAATACGCCGGGACAGGAGCTATGAACACTGAAGCTTTCTTT. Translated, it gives CASRKYAGTGAMNTEAFF.

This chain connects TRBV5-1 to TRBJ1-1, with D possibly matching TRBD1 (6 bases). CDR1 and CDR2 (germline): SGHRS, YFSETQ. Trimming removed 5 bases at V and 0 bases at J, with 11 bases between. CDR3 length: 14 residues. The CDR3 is CASSTGSLNTEAFF. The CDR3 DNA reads TGCGCCAGCAGTACAGGGTCCCTGAACACTGAAGCTTTCTTT.

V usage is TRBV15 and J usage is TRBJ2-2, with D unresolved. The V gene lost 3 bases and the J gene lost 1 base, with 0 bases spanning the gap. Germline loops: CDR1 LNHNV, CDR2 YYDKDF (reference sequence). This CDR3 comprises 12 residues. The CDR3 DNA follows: TGTGCCACCAGCAGGAACACCGGGGAGCTGTTTTTT. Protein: CATSRNTGELFF.

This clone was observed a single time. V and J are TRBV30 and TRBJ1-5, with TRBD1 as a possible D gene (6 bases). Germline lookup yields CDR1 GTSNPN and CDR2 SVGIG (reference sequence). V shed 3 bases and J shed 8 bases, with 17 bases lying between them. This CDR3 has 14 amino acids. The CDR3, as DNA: TGTGCCTGGAGAAGCTCTGGGGGCGCGGAGCCCCAGCATTTT. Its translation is CAWRSSGGAEPQHF.

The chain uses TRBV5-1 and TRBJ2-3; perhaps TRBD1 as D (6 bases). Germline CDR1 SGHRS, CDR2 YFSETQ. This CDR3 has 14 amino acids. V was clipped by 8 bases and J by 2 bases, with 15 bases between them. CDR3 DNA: TGCGCCAGTGGCAGTGGACAGCCCACAGATACGCAGTATTTT. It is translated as CASGSGQPTDTQYF.

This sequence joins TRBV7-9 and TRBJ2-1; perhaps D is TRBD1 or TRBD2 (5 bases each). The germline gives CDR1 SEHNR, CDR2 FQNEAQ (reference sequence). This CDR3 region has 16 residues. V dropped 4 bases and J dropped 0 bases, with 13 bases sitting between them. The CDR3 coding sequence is TGTGCCAGCAGCTCCGCATGGGGGAGCTCCTACAATGAGCAGTTCTTC. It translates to CASSSAWGSSYNEQFF.

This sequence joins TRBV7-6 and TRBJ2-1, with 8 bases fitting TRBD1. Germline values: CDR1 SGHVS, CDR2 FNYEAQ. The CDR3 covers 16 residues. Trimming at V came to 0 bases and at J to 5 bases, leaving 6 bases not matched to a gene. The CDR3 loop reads CASSLAAGQGHNEQFF. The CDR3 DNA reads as TGTGCCAGCAGCTTAGCGGCAGGACAGGGCCACAATGAGCAGTTCTTC.

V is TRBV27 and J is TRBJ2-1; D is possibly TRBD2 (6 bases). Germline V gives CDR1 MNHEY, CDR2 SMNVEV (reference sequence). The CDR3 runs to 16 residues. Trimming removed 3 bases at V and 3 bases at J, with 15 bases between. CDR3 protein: CASSFVGGSLYNEQFF. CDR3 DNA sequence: TGTGCCAGCAGTTTTGTTGGAGGGAGCCTCTACAATGAGCAGTTCTTC.

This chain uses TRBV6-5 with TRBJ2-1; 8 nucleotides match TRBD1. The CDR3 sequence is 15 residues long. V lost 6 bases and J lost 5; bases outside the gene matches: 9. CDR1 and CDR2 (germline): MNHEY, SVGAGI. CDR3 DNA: TGTGCCAGCAGCCTTTACAGGGGGAGTAACAATGAGCAGTTCTTC. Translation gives CASSLYRGSNNEQFF.

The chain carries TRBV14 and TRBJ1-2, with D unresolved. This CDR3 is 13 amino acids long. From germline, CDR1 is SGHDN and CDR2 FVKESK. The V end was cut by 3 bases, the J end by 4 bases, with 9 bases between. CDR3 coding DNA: TGTGCCAGCAGCCAGGTCAAATCCTATGGCTACACCTTC. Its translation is CASSQVKSYGYTF. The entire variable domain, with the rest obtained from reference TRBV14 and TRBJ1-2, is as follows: EAGVTQFPSHSVIEKGQTVTLRCDPISGHDNLYWYRRVMGKEIKFLLHFVKESKQDESGMPNNRFLAERTGGTYSTLKVQPAELEDSGVYFCASSQVKSYGYTFGSGTRLTVV.

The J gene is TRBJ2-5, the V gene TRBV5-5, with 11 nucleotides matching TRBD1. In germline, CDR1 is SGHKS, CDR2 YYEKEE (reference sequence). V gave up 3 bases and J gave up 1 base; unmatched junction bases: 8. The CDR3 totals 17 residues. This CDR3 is CASSYTPGTGGQETQYF. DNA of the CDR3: TGTGCCAGCAGCTATACACCCGGGACAGGGGGCCAAGAGACCCAGTACTTC.

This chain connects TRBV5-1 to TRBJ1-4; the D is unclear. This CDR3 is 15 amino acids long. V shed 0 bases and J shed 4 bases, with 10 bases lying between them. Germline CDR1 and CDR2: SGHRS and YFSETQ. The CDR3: CASSLGGEGNEKLFF. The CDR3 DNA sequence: TGCGCCAGCAGCTTGGGGGGAGAAGGTAATGAAAAACTGTTTTTT.

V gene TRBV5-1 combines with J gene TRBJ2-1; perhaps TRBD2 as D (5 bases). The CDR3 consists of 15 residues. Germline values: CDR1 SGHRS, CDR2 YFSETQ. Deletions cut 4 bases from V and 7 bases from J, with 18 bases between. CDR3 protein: CASSPSMREVNEQFF. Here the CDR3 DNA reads TGCGCCAGCAGCCCAAGCATGAGGGAAGTAAATGAGCAGTTCTTC.

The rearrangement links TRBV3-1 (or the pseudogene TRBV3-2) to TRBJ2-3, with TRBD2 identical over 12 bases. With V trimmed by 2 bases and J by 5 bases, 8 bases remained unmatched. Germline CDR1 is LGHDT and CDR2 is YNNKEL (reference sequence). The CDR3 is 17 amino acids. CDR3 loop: CASSQKALAGGRDTQYF. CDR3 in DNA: TGTGCCAGCAGCCAAAAGGCACTAGCGGGAGGCCGAGATACGCAGTATTTT.

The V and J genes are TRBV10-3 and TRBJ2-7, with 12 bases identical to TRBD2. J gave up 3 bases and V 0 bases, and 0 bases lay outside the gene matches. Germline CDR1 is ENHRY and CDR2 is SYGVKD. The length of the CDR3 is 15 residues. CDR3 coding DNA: TGTGCCATCAGTGAGTCGACTAGCGGGAGCTACGAGCAGTACTTC. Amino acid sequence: CAISESTSGSYEQYF.

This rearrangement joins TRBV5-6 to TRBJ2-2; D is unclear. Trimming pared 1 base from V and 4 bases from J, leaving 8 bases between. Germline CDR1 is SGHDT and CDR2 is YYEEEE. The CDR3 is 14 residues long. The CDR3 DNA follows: TGTGCCAGCAGCTTGCTGACGAGCACCGGGGAGCTGTTTTTT. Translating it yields CASSLLTSTGELFF.

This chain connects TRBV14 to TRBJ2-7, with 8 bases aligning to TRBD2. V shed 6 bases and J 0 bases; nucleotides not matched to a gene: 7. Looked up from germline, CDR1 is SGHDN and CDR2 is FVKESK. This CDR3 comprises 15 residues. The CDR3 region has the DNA TGTGCCAGCAGGCGGACTAGCCGGAGCTCCTACGAGCAGTACTTC. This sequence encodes CASRRTSRSSYEQYF. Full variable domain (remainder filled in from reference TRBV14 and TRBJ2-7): EAGVTQFPSHSVIEKGQTVTLRCDPISGHDNLYWYRRVMGKEIKFLLHFVKESKQDESGMPNNRFLAERTGGTYSTLKVQPAELEDSGVYFCASRRTSRSSYEQYFGPGTRLTVT.

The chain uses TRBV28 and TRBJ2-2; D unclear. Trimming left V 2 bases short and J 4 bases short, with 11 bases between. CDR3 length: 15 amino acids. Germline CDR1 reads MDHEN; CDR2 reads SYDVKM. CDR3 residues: CASSLGLVGTGELFF. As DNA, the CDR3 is TGTGCCAGCAGTTTAGGCCTAGTGGGCACCGGGGAGCTGTTTTTT.

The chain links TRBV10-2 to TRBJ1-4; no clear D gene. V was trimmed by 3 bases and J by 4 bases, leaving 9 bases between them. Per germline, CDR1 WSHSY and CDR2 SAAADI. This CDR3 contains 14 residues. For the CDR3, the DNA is TGCGCCAGCAGTGAACTCCGGGGTAATGAAAAACTGTTTTTT. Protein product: CASSELRGNEKLFF.

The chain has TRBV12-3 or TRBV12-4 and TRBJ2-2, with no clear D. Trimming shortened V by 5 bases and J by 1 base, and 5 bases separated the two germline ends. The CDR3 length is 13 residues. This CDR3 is CASSVVNTGELFF. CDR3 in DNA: TGTGCCAGCAGTGTAGTGAACACCGGGGAGCTGTTTTTT.

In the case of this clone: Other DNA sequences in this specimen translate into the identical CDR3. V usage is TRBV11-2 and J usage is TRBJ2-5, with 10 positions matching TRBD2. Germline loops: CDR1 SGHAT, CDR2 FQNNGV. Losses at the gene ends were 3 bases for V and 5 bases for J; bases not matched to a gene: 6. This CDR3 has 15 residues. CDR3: CASSLPLAGTETQYF. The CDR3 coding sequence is TGTGCCAGCAGCTTGCCACTAGCGGGAACCGAGACCCAGTACTTC.

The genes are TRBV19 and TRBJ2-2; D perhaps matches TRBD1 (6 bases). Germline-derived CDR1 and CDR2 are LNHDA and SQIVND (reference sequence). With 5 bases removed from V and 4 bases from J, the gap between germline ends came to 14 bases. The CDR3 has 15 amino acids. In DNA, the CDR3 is TGTGCCAGTAGTTCCCCAACCAGGGGCACCGGGGAGCTGTTTTTT. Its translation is CASSSPTRGTGELFF.